The TCR beta chain under discussion was sequenced for a study of T cell responses to AZD1222 COVID-19 vaccine. Sequencing used immunoSEQ multiplex PCR; TCRdb keeps in-frame clones, though not all of them. The repertoire has fewer than 120,000 clones, roughly 92% of them found once; the top ten carry about 2.6%. Study observations and caveats: Among the donors, most were white British and more were female, and clonal diversity was possibly underestimated. The study sampled repertoires only after the peak T cell response. Spike was spanned by vaccine-associated CD4 TCRs, which were dominant at 160-218 and 743-854.

Samples with a second dose at about 4 or about 12 weeks were pooled together. As to this clone: Its antigen is undetermined.

J gave up 6 bases and V 5 bases, and 7 bases lay outside the gene matches. The CDR3 totals 15 residues. Germline lookup yields CDR1 KGHSH and CDR2 LQKENI. This sequence originates from an adult who received the AZD1222 COVID-19 vaccine. The sequences come from peripheral blood, collected 28 days after the second AZD1222 dose. The chain couples TRBV18 to TRBJ2-7, with 13 nucleotides matching TRBD2. This chain's CDR3 is CASSLRLAGGSEQYF. The CDR3 region has the DNA TGTGCCAGCTCATTGCGACTAGCGGGGGGCTCCGAGCAGTACTTC.